This is a list of T cell receptor beta chains from one sample in a study of brain T cells in children with intractable seizures. TCRdb's table, derived via immunoSEQ multiplex PCR, lists solely in-frame clones and lacks some. The table includes hundreds of thousands of clones, 93% detected once. The sequencing used peripheral blood, collected less than 6 months after surgery. The receptors originated from a boy younger than two with tuberous sclerosis and intractable seizures. Each CDR3 is given with its conserved first and last residue. Each record gives: D gene, V gene, J gene, CDR3 length, clone size, CDR3 protein, CDR3 DNA. A D gene is named only where the DNA matches it firmly. Size values are once, few and many counts, or a class for expanded clones, and some rows have none.

>NA|TRBV4-1|TRBJ2-7|16|once
CASSQEAQGLSYEQYF
TGCGCCAGCAGCCAAGAGGCGCAGGGCCTCTCCTACGAGCAGTACTTC
>TRBD1|TRBV11-3|TRBJ1-1|15|NA
CASREDRGRSTEAFF
TGTGCCAGCCGGGAGGACAGGGGGCGCAGCACTGAAGCTTTCTTT
>NA|TRBV3-1/TRBV3-2|TRBJ1-1|12|NA
CASSQWGTEAFF
TGTGCCAGCAGCCAATGGGGGACTGAAGCTTTCTTT
>TRBD2|TRBV7-6|TRBJ2-3|16|NA
CASSLSSPSGGHTQYF
TGTGCCAGCAGCTTAAGTTCGCCTAGCGGGGGGCATACGCAGTATTTT
>NA|TRBV5-4|TRBJ1-2|15|NA
CASSSPGTGPYGYTF
TGTGCCAGCAGCTCTCCCGGGACGGGACCTTATGGCTACACCTTC
>NA|TRBV9|TRBJ1-2|14|NA
CASSVDGGGNGYTF
TGTGCCAGCAGCGTAGATGGAGGGGGAAATGGCTACACCTTC
>TRBD1|TRBV10-3|TRBJ2-7|14|NA
CAISSPGQGYEQYF
TGTGCCATCTCATCCCCTGGACAGGGCTACGAGCAGTACTTC
>NA|TRBV9|TRBJ1-2|12|NA
CASSAGHYGYTF
TGTGCCAGCAGCGCGGGACACTATGGCTACACCTTC
>NA|TRBV2|TRBJ1-1|15|NA
CASRPLSQTNTEAFF
TGTGCCAGCAGACCCCTCTCACAAACGAACACTGAAGCTTTCTTT
>TRBD1|TRBV2|TRBJ1-1|15|NA
CASSEGGQANTEAFF
TGTGCCAGCAGTGAGGGGGGACAGGCGAACACTGAAGCTTTCTTT
>NA|TRBV19|TRBJ2-3|14|NA
CASRRDEDTDTQYF
TGTGCCAGTAGAAGGGACGAAGACACAGATACGCAGTATTTT
>TRBD1|TRBV7-2|TRBJ2-1|15|NA
CASSTGQGPYNEQFF
TGTGCCAGCAGCACCGGACAGGGTCCCTACAATGAGCAGTTCTTC
>NA|TRBV29-1|TRBJ2-1|13|NA
CSVAYSSYNEQFF
TGCAGCGTTGCCTACAGCTCCTACAATGAGCAGTTCTTC
>NA|TRBV28|TRBJ1-2|15|NA
CAISPVVGGNYGYTF
TGTGCCATCTCGCCAGTCGTGGGAGGTAACTATGGCTACACCTTC
>NA|TRBV19|TRBJ1-2|12|NA
CASSRTAYGYTF
TGTGCCAGTAGTCGGACGGCCTATGGCTACACCTTC
>NA|TRBV4-1|TRBJ1-3|19|NA
CASSLWTVDPLTPGNTIYF
TGCGCCAGCAGCCTGTGGACAGTCGATCCCCTTACTCCTGGAAACACCATATATTTT
>NA|TRBV7-8|TRBJ1-1|13|NA
CASSPRRFTEAFF
TGTGCCAGCAGCCCCCGTCGTTTCACTGAAGCTTTCTTT
>NA|TRBV25-1|TRBJ2-1|11|once
CASSEGTEQFF
TGTGCCAGCAGTGAAGGCACTGAGCAGTTCTTC
>NA|TRBV11-2|TRBJ2-7|13|NA
CASSLGTAYEQYF
TGTGCCAGCAGCTTAGGCACAGCCTACGAGCAGTACTTC
>NA|TRBV28|TRBJ1-2|11|NA
CASDDIYGYTF
TGTGCCAGCGACGACATCTATGGCTACACCTTC
>NA|TRBV2|TRBJ2-6|17|NA
CASSVRTALSGANVLTF
TGTGCCAGCAGTGTCCGGACAGCCCTCTCTGGGGCCAACGTCCTGACTTTC
>TRBD1|TRBV7-2|TRBJ1-1|12|NA
CASSSGQGDAFF
TGTGCCAGCAGCTCCGGACAGGGTGACGCTTTCTTT